Below, one T cell receptor (beta chain) is given with its context. No antigen is known for it. As to time point: after neoadjuvant nivolumab, at surgical resection. Patients had HPV-negative, locally advanced oral cavity squamous cell carcinoma. No culture or expansion preceded analysis of these blood cells. The CDR3 is 11 amino acids. Germline CDR1 LNHDA, CDR2 SQIVND (reference sequence). Trimming took 0 bases from V and 6 from J, leaving 1 base between them. Here immunoSEQ multiplex PCR was the method, and the copy in TCRdb shows in-frame clones only, minus some. Here the sample spans some 15,000 clones, over 60% being singletons. This sample is part of a study of neoadjuvant anti-PD-1 for oral cavity cancer. Study in general: Around day 43, patients without progression received a fourth nivolumab dose before surgery.

Study results and limitations: Post-nivolumab, blood T cell clonality was significantly elevated in non-responders.

The J gene is TRBJ2-3, the V gene TRBV19; D gene ambiguous. The sequence was obtained from a person between 35 and 79 years old with oral cavity squamous cell carcinoma. The input for sequencing was PBMCs, taken after nivolumab (anti-PD-1) treatment. CDR3 region: CASSIDDTQYF. Here the CDR3 DNA reads TGTGCCAGTAGTATAGATGATACGCAGTATTTT.